This TCR beta chain was recovered during a study of CD8 T cells in ankylosing spondylitis. Findings and limits, study-wide: The clones that were linked to disease were reported to be significantly enriched in matched synovial fluid samples from ankylosing spondylitis patients. Some of these motif variants have turned up before, in reports on reactive arthritis synovial fluid and blood. Several highly homologous variants made up a TCR beta motif, and this motif appeared characteristic of ankylosing spondylitis blood. Disease-linked clones were CD8+ and relatively rare in peripheral blood.

Germline values: CDR1 LGHNA, CDR2 YSLEER. Trimming cost V 0 bases and J 3 bases, with 21 bases left between them. The CDR3 loop spans 18 amino acids. A remark on this clonotype: Its antigen is currently unknown.

With molecular barcodes, quantitative 5'-RACE was used to make the TCR beta libraries. From the 5' RACE reads, TCRdb called clonotypes with MiXCR, one entry per CDR3 protein. The table lists 700,000 to 1,000,000 distinct CDR3 sequences, 10% to 15% of them singletons, with roughly 0.51% in the top ten. This TCR was recovered from a male donor with ankylosing spondylitis. Sequenced material: blood, either unsorted or a sorted T cell fraction (not recorded which). The chain links TRBV4-3 to TRBJ2-7; TRBD1 or TRBD2 may be the D gene (5 bases each). CDR3 loop: CASSQDLGHSGSFYEQYF. In DNA, the CDR3 is TGCGCCAGCAGCCAAGACCTGGGGCACAGCGGATCTTTCTACGAGCAGTACTTC.